Listed below are T cell receptor beta chains from one sample, sequenced in a study of cytomegalovirus exposure and HLA in healthy donors. Measured with immunoSEQ multiplex PCR; TCRdb has only the in-frame clones, and not every one. The data show about 200,000 clones, with approximately 78% seen just once and about 3% held by the top ten. Sequenced: PBMCs. Receptors originate from a woman aged 40 to 55 in good health and CMV-seronegative. Each CDR3 is given with its conserved first and last residue. Fields, in order: J gene, V gene, CDR3 length, clone size, D gene, CDR3 protein, CDR3 DNA. D genes are given only for firm matches. Clone size is not always given. Where it is, it says once, few, many or a class for expanded clones.

>TRBJ2-2|TRBV7-9|14|-|TRBD2
CASRSGRGTGELFF
TGTGCCAGCCGTTCCGGGCGGGGGACCGGGGAGCTGTTTTTT
>TRBJ2-7|TRBV21-1|17|once|-
CASSKGGITIESYEQYF
TGTGCCAGCAGCAAGGGGGGAATCACTATCGAATCCTACGAGCAGTACTTC
>TRBJ1-4|TRBV28|16|-|TRBD1
CASSLWGTANVEKLFF
TGTGCCAGCAGTTTATGGGGGACAGCCAATGTGGAAAAACTGTTTTTT
>TRBJ2-7|TRBV11-2|15|-|TRBD2
CASSLVPSGVYEQYF
TGTGCCAGCAGCTTAGTGCCTAGCGGGGTCTACGAGCAGTACTTC
>TRBJ1-2|TRBV27|14|-|-
CASSLLPTSGGYTF
TGTGCCAGCAGTTTATTGCCCACCTCCGGGGGCTACACCTTC
>TRBJ2-1|TRBV19|13|-|-
CASSVTGGNEQFF
TGTGCCAGTAGTGTGACGGGTGGGAATGAGCAGTTCTTC
>TRBJ1-1|TRBV30|13|-|TRBD1
CAWATGMNTEAFF
TGTGCCTGGGCGACAGGGATGAACACTGAAGCTTTCTTT
>TRBJ2-6|TRBV19|16|-|TRBD1
CASSIGDRAGANVLTF
TGTGCCAGTAGTATAGGGGACAGGGCTGGGGCCAACGTCCTGACTTTC
>TRBJ2-1|TRBV4-2|15|-|-
CASRQRVGGHNEQFF
TGTGCCAGCAGACAGAGGGTGGGAGGTCACAATGAGCAGTTCTTC
>TRBJ2-1|TRBV7-3|14|-|TRBD1
CASSSGTGWNEQFF
TGTGCCAGCAGCTCCGGGACAGGATGGAATGAGCAGTTCTTC
>TRBJ2-7|TRBV29-1|16|few|TRBD1
CSVAGGRTGSSYEQYF
TGCAGCGTTGCAGGGGGCAGGACAGGAAGCTCCTACGAGCAGTACTTC
>TRBJ1-3|TRBV10-1|15|few|TRBD1
CASSQDRGTGNTIYF
TGCGCCAGCAGCCAAGACAGGGGTACTGGAAACACCATATATTTT
>TRBJ1-4|TRBV2|14|-|TRBD1
CAILTDRAAEKLFF
TGTGCCATCCTAACCGACAGGGCCGCCGAAAAACTGTTTTTT
>TRBJ1-1|TRBV30|17|-|-
CAWSVHRTLLVITEAFF
TGTGCCTGGAGTGTACACAGGACCCTCCTGGTTATCACTGAAGCTTTCTTT
>TRBJ1-4|TRBV2|13|-|-
CAIDSATNEKLFF
TGTGCCATAGACAGTGCAACTAATGAAAAACTGTTTTTT
>TRBJ1-1|TRBV5-4|15|-|TRBD1
CASSGLDRVDTEAFF
TGTGCCAGCAGCGGACTTGACAGGGTAGACACTGAAGCTTTCTTT
>TRBJ2-5|TRBV6-6|14|-|TRBD2
CASSLSGRQETQYF
TGTGCCAGCAGTTTAAGCGGGAGGCAAGAGACCCAGTACTTC
>TRBJ1-5|TRBV4-1|15|-|-
CASSRVPGSNQPQHF
TGCGCCAGCAGCCGTGTGCCAGGAAGCAATCAGCCCCAGCATTTT
>TRBJ2-5|TRBV30|15|-|TRBD1
CAWSVADRDGETQYF
TGTGCCTGGAGTGTAGCGGACAGGGATGGAGAGACCCAGTACTTC
>TRBJ2-7|TRBV4-1|17|-|TRBD2
CASSPMLSSGKFYEQYF
TGCGCCAGCAGCCCGATGTTGAGTAGCGGGAAGTTCTACGAGCAGTACTTC
>TRBJ2-7|TRBV7-6|14|many|-
CASSGGYMMAAQYF
TGTGCCAGCAGTGGGGGGTACATGATGGCCGCGCAGTACTTC
>TRBJ2-1|TRBV2|15|-|TRBD2
CASPPREESYNEQFF
TGTGCCAGTCCGCCACGGGAGGAAAGCTACAATGAGCAGTTCTTC